Listed here are 25 T cell receptor beta chains from one sample, sequenced in a study of long-term antiretroviral therapy in people with HIV. The immunoSEQ assay was v3.0, run at survey level. The table came from immunoSEQ multiplex PCR; TCRdb's copy has only in-frame clones and leaves some out. The sample records about 28,000 clones, around 83% being singletons. The specimen comprised unsorted PBMCs, sampled 0.4 years after starting antiretroviral therapy. These receptors were obtained from a young man with HIV.

The chain couples TRBV9 to TRBJ1-2, with D hard to call. CDR1 is SGDLS, CDR2 YYNGEE, per germline. V was cut by 0 bases and J by 1 base, with 7 bases left in between. The CDR3 extends over 14 amino acids. DNA of the CDR3: TGTGCCAGCAGCGTAGCTCAGGATAACTATGGCTACACCTTC. Its protein product is CASSVAQDNYGYTF.

The gene calls are TRBV19 and TRBJ2-7; D gene uncertain. This CDR3 contains 13 residues. Germline-derived CDR1 and CDR2 are LNHDA and SQIVND (reference sequence). V lost 3 bases to trimming and J lost 0 bases, with 6 bases between them. The CDR3 nucleotides read TGTGCCAGTAGTATGGGCAGCTCCTACGAGCAGTACTTC. As protein: CASSMGSSYEQYF.

The table lists this clone with a few counts. The J gene is TRBJ1-5, the V gene TRBV6-6; D may be TRBD1 (6 bases). V was trimmed by 8 bases and J by 5 bases, leaving 16 bases between them. CDR3 length equals 14 residues. Germline V gives CDR1 MNHNY, CDR2 SVGAGI (reference sequence). CDR3 DNA sequence: TGTGCCAGCGGGGGCGGGGGCGAGTATCAGCCCCAGCATTTT. This encodes CASGGGGEYQPQHF.

The chain couples TRBV4-3 to TRBJ2-1; D is possibly TRBD1 (5 bases). This CDR3 has 16 residues. With 2 bases removed from V and 2 bases from J, the gap between germline ends came to 13 bases. CDR1 and CDR2 (germline): LGHNA, YSLEER. CDR3: CASSQPVGAPYNEQFF. The DNA for the CDR3 is TGCGCCAGCAGCCAACCTGTTGGGGCCCCCTACAATGAGCAGTTCTTC.

The chain employs TRBV4-3 and TRBJ1-5, with D unresolved. CDR1 is LGHNA and CDR2 is YSLEER in the germline V gene. The CDR3 covers 17 residues. V was trimmed by 0 bases and J by 4 bases, leaving 16 bases between them. CDR3 in amino acids: CASSQESTALQNQPQHF. CDR3 bases: TGCGCCAGCAGCCAAGAATCAACAGCTCTTCAGAATCAGCCCCAGCATTTT.

The chain joins TRBV4-1 to TRBJ1-1; D possibly corresponds to TRBD1 (5 bases). CDR3 size: 17 residues. The V gene's germline CDR1 is MGHRA and CDR2 YSYEKL. Between the trimmed V and J ends, which lost 2 bases and 4 bases, there was a span of 20 bases. Written as DNA, the CDR3 is TGCGCCAGCAGCCAAAAACGACACGGGGGGAAGAGCACTGAAGCTTTCTTT. Protein sequence: CASSQKRHGGKSTEAFF.

The chain links TRBV29-1 to TRBJ1-1; maybe TRBD1 (6 bases). The CDR3 contains 13 residues. Germline assignment: CDR1 SQVTM and CDR2 ANQGSEA. V was cut by 4 bases and J by 4 bases, with 13 bases left in between. The CDR3 is CSVGGAGGTEAFF. DNA for the CDR3: TGCAGCGTTGGGGGGGCGGGCGGCACTGAAGCTTTCTTT.

The CDR3 sequence is CASSQAISGQPQHF. CDR3 DNA: TGTGCCAGCAGTCAGGCCATAAGCGGTCAGCCCCAGCATTTT. The rearrangement uses TRBV28 and TRBJ1-5; D call uncertain. The CDR3 consists of 14 residues. Germline assignment: CDR1 MDHEN and CDR2 SYDVKM. Trimming shortened V by 5 bases and J by 6 bases, and 14 bases separated the two germline ends.

The V and J genes are TRBV4-3 and TRBJ1-2; D is undetermined. This CDR3 region has 15 residues. Trimming removed 0 bases from V and 3 bases from J, with 11 bases in between. In germline, CDR1 is LGHNA, CDR2 YSLEER. The CDR3 here is CASSQDRTDYYGYTF. The CDR3 coding sequence is TGCGCCAGCAGCCAAGATCGTACGGATTACTATGGCTACACCTTC.

The chain employs TRBV19 and TRBJ1-2; D unresolved. There are 14 residues in the CDR3. Deletions cut 5 bases from V and 4 bases from J, with 14 bases between. Germline CDR1 reads LNHDA; CDR2 reads SQIVND (reference sequence). As DNA, the CDR3 is TGTGCCAGTAGTCTTGACGGGTCAGGCTATGGCTACACCTTC. Its protein product is CASSLDGSGYGYTF.

The rearrangement joins TRBV6-1 to TRBJ1-5; 11 bases align to TRBD1. The germline CDR1 and CDR2 sequences are MNHNS and SASEGT. CDR3 length: 16 amino acids. Germline trimming cut 3 bases from V and 5 bases from J; bases unmatched to any gene: 6. CDR3 DNA sequence: TGTGCCAGCAGTGAGGACAGGGGGCAAGGGGATCAGCCCCAGCATTTT. It translates to CASSEDRGQGDQPQHF.

This clone was recorded once. The CDR3 here is CASSVGGPNTEAFF. The CDR3 DNA reads TGTGCCAGCAGTGTCGGGGGTCCGAACACTGAAGCTTTCTTT. The J gene is TRBJ1-1, the V gene TRBV25-1; possible D gene TRBD1, 5 bases. Germline CDR1 and CDR2: MGHDK and SYGVNS. The CDR3 is 14 amino acids. Deletions cut 4 bases from V and 1 base from J, with 10 bases between.

The rearrangement links TRBV27 to TRBJ1-2, with D tentatively TRBD1 (5 bases). Germline values: CDR1 MNHEY, CDR2 SMNVEV (reference sequence). V lost 6 bases and J 1 base, leaving 21 bases between the germline ends. This CDR3 contains 17 residues. The DNA for the CDR3 is TGTGCCAGCAGACCCTCCCCTCTTCAGGGTTATAACTATGGCTACACCTTC. Amino acids: CASRPSPLQGYNYGYTF.

The gene calls are TRBV29-1 and TRBJ2-7, with D hard to call. Trimming cost V 1 base and J 3 bases, with 16 bases left between them. This CDR3 has 15 amino acids. Per germline, CDR1 SQVTM and CDR2 ANQGSEA. The CDR3 region is CSVEGVQEGRYEQYF. CDR3 coding DNA: TGCAGCGTTGAAGGCGTGCAGGAAGGTCGCTACGAGCAGTACTTC.

CDR3 bases: TGCGCCAGCAGCCAAGATCACCTAGCCGAGTCGGGGGAGCAGTTCTTC. Translated, it gives CASSQDHLAESGEQFF. J is TRBJ2-1 and V is TRBV4-3, with D possibly matching TRBD2 (5 bases). The CDR3 runs to 16 residues. Germline V lookup: CDR1 LGHNA, CDR2 YSLEER. The V end lost 0 bases, the J end lost 10 bases, and 19 bases lay between the germline ends.

This chain links TRBV27 with TRBJ2-7; D gene unclear. This CDR3 has 14 amino acids. Trimming took off 2 bases at V and 3 bases at J, with 11 bases between the two ends. CDR1 and CDR2 (germline): MNHEY, SMNVEV (reference sequence). The CDR3: CASSLRPLGYEQYF. The CDR3 region has the DNA TGTGCCAGCAGTTTAAGACCCCTGGGCTACGAGCAGTACTTC.

The chain uses TRBV5-6 and TRBJ2-7; D is unresolved. Germline assignment: CDR1 SGHDT and CDR2 YYEEEE. V was clipped by 2 bases and J by 2 bases, with 5 bases between them. This CDR3 is built from 12 residues. Here the CDR3 reads CASSFGPYEQYF. As DNA, the CDR3 is TGTGCCAGCAGCTTTGGACCCTACGAGCAGTACTTC.

This rearrangement joins TRBV13 to TRBJ1-2, with D uncertain. The CDR3 has 13 amino acids. The V gene's germline CDR1 is PRHDT and CDR2 FYEKMQ (reference sequence). The V gene lost 0 bases and the J gene lost 6 bases, with 8 bases spanning the gap. CDR3 in amino acids: CASSLGGIDGYTF. For the CDR3, the DNA is TGTGCCAGCAGCTTAGGGGGGATCGATGGCTACACCTTC.

The CDR3 nucleotides are TGTGCCAGCAGTCCTACAGTGAACACTGAAGCTTTCTTT. Residues: CASSPTVNTEAFF. The chain employs TRBV7-6 and TRBJ1-1; D gene uncertain. The V gene's germline CDR1 is SGHVS and CDR2 FNYEAQ. The CDR3 runs 13 residues. V lost 6 bases, J lost 0 bases, and 8 bases lay in between.

The chain is built from TRBV27 and TRBJ2-1, with no clear D. The CDR3 extends over 13 amino acids. V lost 4 bases and J 4 bases, leaving 8 bases between the germline ends. From germline, CDR1 is MNHEY and CDR2 SMNVEV (reference sequence). CDR3 DNA sequence: TGTGCCAGCAGTTCTTCTCTATACAATGAGCAGTTCTTC. Its translation: CASSSSLYNEQFF.

The genes are TRBV27 and TRBJ2-7; unclear D gene. CDR3 size: 13 residues. V was clipped by 2 bases and J by 3 bases, with 8 bases between them. Germline V gene sequence: CDR1 MNHEY, CDR2 SMNVEV (reference sequence). The CDR3 sequence: CASSLIANYEQYF. The DNA for the CDR3 is TGTGCCAGCAGTTTAATAGCCAACTACGAGCAGTACTTC.

This sequence joins TRBV28 and TRBJ2-7; D is ambiguous. CDR1 and CDR2 (germline): MDHEN, SYDVKM. The CDR3 has 13 residues. V gave up 9 bases and J gave up 3 bases, with 15 bases separating them. CDR3 residues: CARYRTVYYEQYF. The CDR3 nucleotides are TGTGCCAGATACCGGACGGTCTACTACGAGCAGTACTTC. Together with reference TRBV28 and TRBJ2-7, the CDR3 gives the full variable domain: DVKVTQSSRYLVKRTGEKVFLECVQDMDHENMFWYRQDPGLGLRLIYFSYDVKMKEKGDIPEGYSVSREKKERFSLILESASTNQTSMYLCARYRTVYYEQYFGPGTRLTVT.

The chain combines TRBV5-1 with TRBJ2-3; D is perhaps TRBD1 (6 bases). V lost 4 bases and J lost 2, with 14 bases in between. Per the germline V gene, CDR1 is SGHRS and CDR2 is YFSETQ. This CDR3 has 15 residues. CDR3 coding DNA: TGCGCCAGCAGCCCCGGGACAACTTACACAGATACGCAGTATTTT. Protein sequence: CASSPGTTYTDTQYF.

This clone turned up a few times. The chain couples TRBV5-4 to TRBJ2-7, with D hard to call. V was clipped by 2 bases and J by 2 bases, with 20 bases between them. Germline V gene data show CDR1 as SGHNT and CDR2 as YYREEE (reference sequence). The CDR3 spans 17 residues. CDR3 protein: CASSLGYPFPSAYEQYF. The DNA of the CDR3 is TGTGCCAGCAGCTTAGGGTACCCTTTTCCCTCGGCCTACGAGCAGTACTTC.

This clone turned up a few times. V gene TRBV12-5 combines with J gene TRBJ1-1; D gene uncertain. V was clipped by 6 bases and J by 0 bases, with 8 bases between them. The CDR3 totals 13 residues. Germline CDR1 reads LGHNT; CDR2 reads FRNRAP. This CDR3 is CASGPAMNTEAFF. The CDR3 bases are TGTGCTAGTGGCCCAGCTATGAACACTGAAGCTTTCTTT. Supplemented by reference TRBV12-5 and TRBJ1-1, the full variable domain reads DARVTQTPRHKVTEMGQEVTMRCQPILGHNTVFWYRQTMMQGLELLAYFRNRAPLDDSGMPKDRFSAEMPDATLATLKIQPSEPRDSAVYFCASGPAMNTEAFFGQGTRLTVV.